These 26 T cell receptor beta chains share one sample of origin, sequenced in a study of blood T cell repertoires in COVID-19. Libraries were prepared by immunoSEQ multiplex PCR; TCRdb keeps only in-frame clonotypes and omits some of them. This repertoire shows 200,000 to 250,000 clones, about 80% found once; its top ten account for 2% to 2.5%. Source material: peripheral blood. These receptors came from an older woman with acute or convalescent COVID-19.

The gene calls are TRBV12-3 or TRBV12-4 and TRBJ2-1; 8 bases line up with TRBD1. V shed 5 bases and J 14 bases; nucleotides not matched to a gene: 8. This CDR3 is built from 12 residues. The CDR3 here is CASSPPDRGKFF. The CDR3, as DNA: TGTGCCAGCAGTCCGCCCGACAGGGGAAAGTTCTTC.

The V call is TRBV19, the J call TRBJ2-7; a weak D match, TRBD1 (5 bases). V gave up 5 bases and J gave up 0 bases, with 11 bases separating them. Germline CDR1 is LNHDA and CDR2 is SQIVND (reference sequence). The CDR3 extends over 14 amino acids. Written as DNA, the CDR3 is TGTGCCAGTAGTTTCGGACATTTCTCCTACGAGCAGTACTTC. This codes for CASSFGHFSYEQYF.

The rearrangement uses TRBV11-2 and TRBJ2-2; D not resolved. Germline CDR1 reads SGHAT; CDR2 reads FQNNGV. Trimming pared 3 bases from V and 5 bases from J, leaving 13 bases between. CDR3 length: 15 amino acids. Here the CDR3 DNA reads TGTGCCAGCAGCTTGGCTAGTTTAAGTACCGGGGAGCTGTTTTTT. Translating gives CASSLASLSTGELFF.

This rearrangement joins TRBV20-1 to TRBJ1-2; 7 bases fit TRBD1. V dropped 3 bases and J dropped 8; count of bases not matched to a gene: 9. CDR1 and CDR2 from the germline V gene are DFQATT and SNEGSKA (reference sequence). The CDR3 has 13 residues. CDR3 protein: CSASRQGGEGYTF. Written as DNA, the CDR3 is TGCAGTGCTAGTCGTCAGGGGGGTGAGGGCTACACCTTC.

This chain links TRBV28 with TRBJ2-7, with a weak D call TRBD1 (6 bases). The V end was cut by 1 base, the J end by 1 base, with 8 bases between. The CDR3 is 14 residues long. The germline gives CDR1 MDHEN, CDR2 SYDVKM. CDR3 region: CASSLLGQSYEQYF. The CDR3 DNA reads TGTGCCAGCAGTTTATTAGGACAGTCCTACGAGCAGTACTTC.

This clone appeared a few times. The chain joins TRBV9 to TRBJ2-5; the match to TRBD2 covers 7 bases. V was pared by 2 bases and J by 7 bases, with 14 bases of the junction left unmatched. Germline V gives CDR1 SGDLS, CDR2 YYNGEE. This CDR3 spans 16 amino acids. The CDR3 sequence is CASSVGLAADLGTQYF. The CDR3 DNA follows: TGTGCCAGCAGCGTCGGGCTAGCGGCGGACTTGGGGACCCAGTACTTC.

In its sample, this clone was seen once. A read error is possible here, since a much larger clone lies one base away. In the same sample, other DNA sequences code for this CDR3. The rearrangement links TRBV5-5 to TRBJ1-2, with D uncertain. Germline-derived CDR1 and CDR2 are SGHKS and YYEKEE (reference sequence). This CDR3 spans 13 amino acids. V was pared by 0 bases and J by 2 bases, with 5 bases between. In nucleotides, the CDR3 is TGTGCCAGCAGCTTGGGAGGAAACTATGGCTACACCTTC. It codes for CASSLGGNYGYTF.

This chain links TRBV19 with TRBJ1-3; 8 nucleotides agree with TRBD1. J gave up 0 bases and V 4 bases, and 2 bases lay outside the gene matches. Germline values: CDR1 LNHDA, CDR2 SQIVND (reference sequence). CDR3 length equals 15 residues. CDR3 bases: TGTGCCAGTAGTAGTGGACAGGGCTCTGGAAACACCATATATTTT. The encoded protein is CASSSGQGSGNTIYF.

As concerns this clone: The junction differs from germline at one of its ends, possibly a read error. The V call is TRBV5-6, the J call TRBJ1-2, with D possibly matching TRBD1 (6 bases). Germline CDR1 reads SGHDT; CDR2 reads YYEEEE. CDR3 length: 15 residues. Written as DNA, the CDR3 is TGTGCCAGCAGCTTCACAGGGCCTCCTAACTATGGCCACACCTTC. Its translation is CASSFTGPPNYGHTF.

The chain employs TRBV5-1 and TRBJ1-5; possible D gene TRBD1, 6 bases. The CDR3 spans 20 residues. Germline CDR1 is SGHRS and CDR2 is YFSETQ. V was cut by 4 bases and J by 5 bases, with 31 bases left in between. CDR3 coding DNA: TGCGCCAGCAGCGGGGAGACAGGCTTAGGGGAAAGGTTTGAGTATCAGCCCCAGCATTTT. Translation: CASSGETGLGERFEYQPQHF.

This chain uses TRBV7-9 with TRBJ1-2, with a weak D call TRBD1 (6 bases). V gave up 1 base and J gave up 7 bases, with 19 bases separating them. Germline V gives CDR1 SEHNR, CDR2 FQNEAQ (reference sequence). This CDR3 has 16 residues. The CDR3 sequence: CASSLGSGRGGVGYTF. The DNA for the CDR3 is TGTGCCAGCAGCTTAGGCTCGGGCAGGGGTGGAGTTGGCTACACCTTC. Together with reference TRBV7-9 and TRBJ1-2, the CDR3 gives the full variable domain: DTGVSQNPRHKITKRGQNVTFRCDPISEHNRLYWYRQTLGQGPEFLTYFQNEAQLEKSRLLSDRFSAERPKGSFSTLEIQRTEQGDSAMYLCASSLGSGRGGVGYTFGSGTRLTVV.

The chain uses TRBV5-1 and TRBJ2-1; TRBD2 agrees at 13 bases. Germline loops: CDR1 SGHRS, CDR2 YFSETQ. The ends lost 3 bases at V and 6 bases at J; junction bases unmatched: 3. The CDR3 extends over 15 amino acids. CDR3 nucleotide sequence: TGCGCCAGCAGCTGGACTAGCGGGGGCACCAATGAGCAGTTCTTC. It encodes CASSWTSGGTNEQFF.

This rearrangement joins TRBV19 to TRBJ1-1; 7 nucleotides line up with TRBD1. V dropped 4 bases and J dropped 3; count of bases not matched to a gene: 5. The V gene's germline CDR1 is LNHDA and CDR2 SQIVND (reference sequence). The CDR3 spans 14 residues. The CDR3 spells CASSRTGSDTEAFF. The CDR3, as DNA: TGTGCCAGTAGTAGGACAGGATCAGACACTGAAGCTTTCTTT.

The chain has TRBV2 and TRBJ2-2, with 7 nucleotides matching TRBD2. CDR3 length: 13 residues. Germline CDR1 reads SNHLY; CDR2 reads FYNNEI. V shed 8 bases and J 3 bases; nucleotides not matched to a gene: 3. CDR3 residues: CASFGGDTGELFF. The CDR3 DNA reads TGTGCCAGCTTTGGGGGGGACACCGGGGAGCTGTTTTTT.

The V call is TRBV18, the J call TRBJ1-1, with no clear D. Germline lookup yields CDR1 KGHSH and CDR2 LQKENI. The CDR3 consists of 14 residues. The V gene lost 2 bases and the J gene lost 1 base, with 8 bases spanning the gap. As DNA, the CDR3 is TGTGCCAGCTCACCAATAGCGTCGAACACTGAAGCTTTCTTT. It translates to CASSPIASNTEAFF.

V usage is TRBV6-1 and J usage is TRBJ1-2; a possible D gene is TRBD1 (5 bases). Looked up from germline, CDR1 is MNHNS and CDR2 is SASEGT. The CDR3 has 12 residues. Trimming took off 0 bases at V and 8 bases at J, with 7 bases between the two ends. CDR3 nucleotides: TGTGCCAGCAGTGAAGCAGGGGCCGGCTACACCTTC. It specifies CASSEAGAGYTF.

This clone was seen a handful of times. In nucleotides, the CDR3 is TGTGCCAGCAGGAGGACAGGAGGTTCCTCTGCTGGAAACACCATATATTTT. Its protein product is CASRRTGGSSAGNTIYF. V gene TRBV28 combines with J gene TRBJ1-3; 7 bases are shared with TRBD1. With 6 bases clipped from V and 2 bases from J, the junction kept 13 bases outside the gene matches. The length of the CDR3 is 17 residues. The V gene's germline CDR1 is MDHEN and CDR2 SYDVKM.

The rearrangement joins TRBV6-1 to TRBJ2-1; 10 bases fit TRBD2. Germline V lookup: CDR1 MNHNS, CDR2 SASEGT. The CDR3 is 15 amino acids. V was clipped by 3 bases and J by 3 bases; unmatched bases: 2. The CDR3 sequence: CASSDTSGVYNEQFF. The CDR3 nucleotides are TGTGCCAGCAGTGACACTAGCGGGGTCTACAATGAGCAGTTCTTC.

DNA for the CDR3: TGTGCCAGCAGCCTAAGCCGCATCACCAATCCCAATGGCTACACCTTC. Its translation: CASSLSRITNPNGYTF. The V gene is TRBV5-4, the J gene TRBJ1-2; D remains ambiguous. The CDR3 has 16 amino acids. Per the germline V gene, CDR1 is SGHNT and CDR2 is YYREEE (reference sequence). The V and J ends lost 4 bases and 6 bases respectively, with 22 bases between them.

V and J are TRBV7-2 and TRBJ1-2, with 10 bases that match TRBD1. V lost 10 bases, J lost 7 bases, and 6 bases stayed unmatched. In germline, CDR1 is SGHTA, CDR2 FQGNSA. This CDR3 spans 12 amino acids. In DNA form, the CDR3 reads TGTGCCATCGACCGGGACAGGGGTGGCTACACCTTC. It yields the protein CAIDRDRGGYTF.

V and J are TRBV6-2 or TRBV6-3 and TRBJ2-1; TRBD2 matches 7 bases. V shed 2 bases, J shed 7 bases, and the junction held 11 bases outside the gene matches. The germline V gene has CDR1 MNHEY and CDR2 SVGEGT. This CDR3 region has 16 residues. The CDR3: CASSYDYTSGVNEQFF. For the CDR3, the DNA is TGTGCCAGCAGTTACGACTACACAAGCGGGGTGAATGAGCAGTTCTTC.

The rearrangement joins TRBV3-1 (or the pseudogene TRBV3-2) to TRBJ1-1, with TRBD1 identical over 9 bases. V lost 4 bases, J lost 11 bases, and 11 bases stayed unmatched. The CDR3 consists of 14 residues. CDR1 LGHDT and CDR2 YNNKEL come from the germline V gene (reference sequence). CDR3 in DNA: TGTGCCAGCAGCCTAGAGACCTCGACAGGGGGGGCTTTCTTT. This codes for CASSLETSTGGAFF.

The chain carries TRBV5-5 and TRBJ2-1; D possibly corresponds to TRBD2 (5 bases). The V and J ends lost 0 bases and 0 bases respectively, with 10 bases between them. The CDR3 length is 16 residues. From germline, CDR1 is SGHKS and CDR2 YYEKEE (reference sequence). CDR3 DNA sequence: TGTGCCAGCAGCTTGGGAGGGCCAAGCTCCTACAATGAGCAGTTCTTC. Translated, it gives CASSLGGPSSYNEQFF. The full variable domain, completed using reference TRBV5-5 and TRBJ2-1, is DAGVTQSPTHLIKTRGQQVTLRCSPISGHKSVSWYQQVLGQGPQFIFQYYEKEERGRGNFPDRFSARQFPNYSSELNVNALLLGDSALYLCASSLGGPSSYNEQFFGPGTRLTVL.

The V and J genes are TRBV5-1 and TRBJ2-1, with 7 bases aligning to TRBD1. The CDR3 is made up of 13 amino acids. V shed 3 bases, J shed 5 bases, and the junction held 2 bases outside the gene matches. Germline lookup yields CDR1 SGHRS and CDR2 YFSETQ. DNA for the CDR3: TGCGCCAGCAGCTGGACAGGAGACAATGAGCAGTTCTTC. As protein: CASSWTGDNEQFF. The full variable domain, completed using reference TRBV5-1 and TRBJ2-1, is KAGVTQTPRYLIKTRGQQVTLSCSPISGHRSVSWYQQTPGQGLQFLFEYFSETQRNKGNFPGRFSGRQFSNSRSEMNVSTLELGDSALYLCASSWTGDNEQFFGPGTRLTVL.

This chain uses TRBV30 with TRBJ2-1, with 12 bases aligning to TRBD2. Unmatched junction bases numbered 12, after V lost 1 base and J lost 5 bases. The length of the CDR3 is 18 residues. CDR1 is GTSNPN, CDR2 SVGIG, per germline (reference sequence). CDR3 sequence reads: CAWSDGPLAGGYHNEQFF. The CDR3, as DNA: TGTGCCTGGAGTGATGGGCCTCTAGCGGGGGGGTACCACAATGAGCAGTTCTTC.

The chain carries TRBV6-1 and TRBJ1-3; D is unclear. This CDR3 is 15 amino acids long. Trimming left V 2 bases short and J 0 bases short, with 8 bases between. CDR1 MNHNS and CDR2 SASEGT come from the germline V gene. This CDR3 reads CASSETDNSGNTIYF. Here the CDR3 DNA reads TGTGCCAGCAGTGAAACCGACAACTCTGGAAACACCATATATTTT.